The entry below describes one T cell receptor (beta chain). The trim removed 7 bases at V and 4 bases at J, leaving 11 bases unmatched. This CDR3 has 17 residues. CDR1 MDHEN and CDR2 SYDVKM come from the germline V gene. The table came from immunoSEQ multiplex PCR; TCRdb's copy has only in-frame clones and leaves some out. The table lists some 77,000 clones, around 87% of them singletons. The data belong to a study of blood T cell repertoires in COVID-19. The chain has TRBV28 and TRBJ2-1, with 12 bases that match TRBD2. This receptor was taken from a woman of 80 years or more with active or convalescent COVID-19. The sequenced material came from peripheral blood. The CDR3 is CASTRLAGVPFYNEQFF. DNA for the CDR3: TGTGCCAGCACGCGACTAGCGGGAGTCCCCTTTTACAATGAGCAGTTCTTC.